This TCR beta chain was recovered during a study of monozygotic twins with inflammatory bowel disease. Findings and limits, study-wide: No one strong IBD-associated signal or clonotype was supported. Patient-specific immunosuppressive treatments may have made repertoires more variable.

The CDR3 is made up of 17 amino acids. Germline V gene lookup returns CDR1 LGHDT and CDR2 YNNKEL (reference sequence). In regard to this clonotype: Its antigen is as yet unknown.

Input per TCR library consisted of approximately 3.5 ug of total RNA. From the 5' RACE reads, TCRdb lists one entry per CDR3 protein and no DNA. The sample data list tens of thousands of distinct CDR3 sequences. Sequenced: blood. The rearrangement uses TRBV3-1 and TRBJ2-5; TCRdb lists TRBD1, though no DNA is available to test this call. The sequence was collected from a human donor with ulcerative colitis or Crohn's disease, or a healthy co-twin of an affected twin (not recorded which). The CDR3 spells CASSRGTITGGGETQYF.